This T cell receptor beta chain derives from a study of T cell responses to AZD1222 COVID-19 vaccine (dated by TCRdb to the early 2020s). About the full investigation: A total of 233 trial participants underwent TCR sequencing, of whom 200 to 220 had received two doses of AZD1222 and 26 had received two doses of the MenACWY control vaccine. Enrollment into the trials was organized by age into subgroups of 18-55, 56-69 and 70-plus years, and those subgroups contained approximately 160, 26 and 62 TCR-sequenced participants, respectively.

The CDR3 regions of human TCRbeta chains were subjected to immunosequencing. Per the authors' processing: Repertoire TCRs were matched against a reference library of SARS-CoV-2-specific TCRs generated with the MIRA antigen-specificity platform. Breadth was defined as the fraction of unique TCRs that were SARS-CoV-2-associated, and depth was defined as the fraction of total T cells that were SARS-CoV-2-associated. Using the MIRA data, each spike-specific TCR was assigned both to the spike region to which the TCR was reactive and to a CD4 or CD8 class. Log10-transformed breadth and depth values were compared by one-way ANOVA with Sidak's multiple comparisons tests. TCRdb's version of the immuneACCESS table is confined to in-frame rearrangements and falls short of the full clone set. An unresolved V gene accounts for under half of the shortfall where checked; the remainder is of unknown origin. The V and J calls and the clone size are those of that table, but D and trimming were determined from the DNA. A total of tens of thousands of clones appear in this sample, more than 85% of them only once. The top ten constitute approximately 4.5% of the sample.

The CDR3 sequence holds 14 residues, the cysteine and phenylalanine included. Only CDR3 DNA remains: 42 bases, in frame from the first base. V is cut by 4 bases and J by 2 bases, and the space between the germline ends is 10 bases. CDR1 and CDR2 (MRHNA, SNTAGT) derive from the germline V gene. Study-wide findings and limitations: Conclusions about previously exposed vaccinees are limited, since just five or six AZD1222 recipients were seropositive for SARS-CoV-2 at baseline. After two AZD1222 doses, both the breadth and the depth of spike-specific TCRs were significantly higher than at day 0 and than in MenACWY recipients. Because no day 14 peak-response samples were available, the repertoires could be characterized only after the peak T cell response. Epitopes outside the regions mutated in the B.1.351 and B.1.1.7 variants were reportedly recognized by nearly half of the unique spike-specific TCRs. Participants were mostly white British and included more females than males, and it was suggested by the authors that clonal diversity may have been underestimated. Vaccine-associated CD4 TCRs spanned the whole spike protein, with dominant responses in regions 160-218 and 743-854. In the small 56-69-year group, the increase in depth fell short of significance, most likely because of low power.

The time point label here, explained by the study, means: about 28 days (+/-7) after the second vaccine dose. AZD1222 recipients given second doses at about 4 weeks or at about 12 weeks were pooled, since spike-specific TCR depth and breadth were not found to differ between the two schedules. The vaccinee samples were drawn from two UK trials, COV001 and COV002, one of which was a single-blind randomized controlled phase 2/3 trial testing AZD1222 (ChAdOx1 nCoV-19) in healthy adults. For TCRbeta chain sequencing, PBMC samples from trial participants were taken at day 0 and at day 28 after the second dose. As concerns this clone: There is no known antigen for this receptor. Base-call qualities are not available, and no considerably larger clone is one nucleotide away.

The source of this sequence is an adult who received the AZD1222 COVID-19 vaccine. The sequences come from peripheral blood, collected 28 days after the second AZD1222 dose. The receptor chain draws on TRBV6-4 and TRBJ2-3; perhaps TRBD2 is the D gene, with 5 bases matching. The CDR3 region reads CASSVRGSTDTQYF. The DNA sequence reads TGTGCCAGCAGTGTCCGGGGATCCACAGATACGCAGTATTTT.